The TCR beta chain under discussion was sequenced for a study of blood T cell repertoires in COVID-19. Study details: Samples of COVID-19 (acute and convalescent) were obtained from the United States, Italy and Spain. From T cells, B-cell-depleted T cells, or PBMCs came the material, which was cDNA or gDNA.

Everyone who took part was 18 to 89 years old, and they came from about two dozen US areas. Participants classified as exposed had met a COVID-19 case within 2 weeks before study entry. Measured with immunoSEQ multiplex PCR; TCRdb has only the in-frame clones, and not every one. The sample carries 350,000 to 500,000 clones, roughly 84% recorded once. CDR3 length: 15 residues. The J segment lost 2 bases and the V segment lost 3 bases, leaving 5 bases of the junction unmatched. Germline values: CDR1 SGDLS, CDR2 YYNGEE. The rearrangement joins TRBV9 to TRBJ1-2; TRBD1 matches 9 bases. The sequence was collected from a woman aged 18-29 years who had been exposed to COVID-19. The sample was PBMCs or T cells enriched from blood (not recorded which). The CDR3 sequence is CASSAGTGSNYGYTF. In DNA form, the CDR3 reads TGTGCCAGCAGCGCGGGGACAGGGTCCAACTATGGCTACACCTTC.